Shown below are 2 T cell receptor beta chains from a single sample sequenced in a study of cytomegalovirus exposure and HLA in healthy donors. In the PCR, 60 Vbeta and 13 Jbeta primers were used. Method: immunoSEQ multiplex PCR; TCRdb's copy keeps in-frame clones and lacks some. The sample has just over 40,000 clones, and its top ten clones hold under 8%. Sequenced material: PBMCs. These receptors were obtained from a man aged 25-45 years in good health and CMV-seronegative.

The chain uses TRBV27 and TRBJ2-7; D perhaps matches TRBD1 (6 bases). Trimming shortened V by 0 bases and J by 0 bases, and 12 bases separated the two germline ends. Germline V lookup: CDR1 MNHEY, CDR2 SMNVEV (reference sequence). The CDR3 runs to 16 residues. The CDR3 coding sequence is TGTGCCAGCAGTTTATCCCAGGGGACACTCTCCTACGAGCAGTACTTC. This translates into CASSLSQGTLSYEQYF.

The chain couples TRBV5-1 to TRBJ2-3; D possibly corresponds to TRBD2 (5 bases). The CDR3 spans 11 residues. The germline gives CDR1 SGHRS, CDR2 YFSETQ. With 0 bases removed from V and 10 bases from J, the gap between germline ends came to 6 bases. In DNA form, the CDR3 reads TGCGCCAGCAGCTTGGACGGGGCGCAGTATTTT. It translates to CASSLDGAQYF.